This T cell receptor (beta chain) was profiled in a study of CD8 T cells in Susac syndrome. General observations from the study: It was acknowledged by the study that relatively few individuals were included in its TCR sequencing and HLA analysis.

Reverse transcription used roughly 0.45 to 1 ug RNA and random hexamers. TCRdb used MiXCR to reprocess the immunoSEQ multiplex PCR reads, holding one entry per CDR3 protein. In the table there are more than 100,000 distinct CDR3 sequences, 80% to 85% of which are singletons. As concerns this clonotype: Its antigen is not known.

Sequencing of TCR beta was undertaken in CD8+ and CD4+ T cells derived from blood. The multiple sclerosis control group consisted of treatment-naive patients whose relapsing-remitting disease, which was either stable or active, fulfilled revised McDonald criteria. CDR1 SEHNR and CDR2 FQNEAQ come from the germline V gene (reference sequence). This CDR3 comprises 16 residues. V dropped 5 bases and J dropped 5; count of bases not matched to a gene: 12. This TCR was recovered from a human donor with multiple sclerosis. This chain uses TRBV7-9 with TRBJ2-1, with 7 bases aligning to TRBD2. Sequencing used CD8+ T cells from PBMCs. The CDR3 DNA sequence: TGTGCCAGCAGCCGTACGTCGGGGGGAACCGACAATGAGCAGTTCTTC. Amino acids: CASSRTSGGTDNEQFF.